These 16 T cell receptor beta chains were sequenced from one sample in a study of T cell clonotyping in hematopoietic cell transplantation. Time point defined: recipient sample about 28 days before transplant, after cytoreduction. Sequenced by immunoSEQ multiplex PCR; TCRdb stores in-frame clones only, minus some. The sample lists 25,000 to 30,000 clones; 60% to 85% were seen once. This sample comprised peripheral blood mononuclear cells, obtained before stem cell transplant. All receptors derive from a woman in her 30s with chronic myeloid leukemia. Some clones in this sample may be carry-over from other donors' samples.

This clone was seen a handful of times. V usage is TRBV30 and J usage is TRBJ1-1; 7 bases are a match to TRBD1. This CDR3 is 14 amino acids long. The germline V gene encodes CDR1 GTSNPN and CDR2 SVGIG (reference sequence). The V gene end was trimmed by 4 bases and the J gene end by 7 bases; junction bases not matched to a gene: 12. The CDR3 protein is CAWNRGTDRVEAFF. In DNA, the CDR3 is TGTGCCTGGAACCGTGGGACAGATCGGGTTGAAGCTTTCTTT.

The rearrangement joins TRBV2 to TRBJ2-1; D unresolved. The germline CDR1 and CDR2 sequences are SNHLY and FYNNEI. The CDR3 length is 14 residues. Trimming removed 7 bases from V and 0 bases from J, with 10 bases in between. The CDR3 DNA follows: TGTGCCAGCACTAACCCTAGCTCCTACAATGAGCAGTTCTTC. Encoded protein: CASTNPSSYNEQFF. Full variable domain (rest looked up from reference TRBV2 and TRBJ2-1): EPEVTQTPSHQVTQMGQEVILRCVPISNHLYFYWYRQILGQKVEFLVSFYNNEISEKSEIFDDQFSVERPDGSNFTLKIRSTKLEDSAMYFCASTNPSSYNEQFFGPGTRLTVL.

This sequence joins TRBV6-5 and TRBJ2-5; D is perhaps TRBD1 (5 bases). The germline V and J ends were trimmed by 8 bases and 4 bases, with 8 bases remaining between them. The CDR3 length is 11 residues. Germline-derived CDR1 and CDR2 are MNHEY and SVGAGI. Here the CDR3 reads CASAGRETQYF. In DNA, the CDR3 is TGTGCCAGCGCAGGGCGAGAGACCCAGTACTTC.

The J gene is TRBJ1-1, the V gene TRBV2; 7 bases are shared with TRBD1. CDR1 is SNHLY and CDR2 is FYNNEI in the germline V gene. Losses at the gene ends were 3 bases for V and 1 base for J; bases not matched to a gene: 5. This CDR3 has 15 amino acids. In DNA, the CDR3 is TGTGCCAGCAGTGACCCGGGACAGCCGAACACTGAAGCTTTCTTT. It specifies CASSDPGQPNTEAFF.

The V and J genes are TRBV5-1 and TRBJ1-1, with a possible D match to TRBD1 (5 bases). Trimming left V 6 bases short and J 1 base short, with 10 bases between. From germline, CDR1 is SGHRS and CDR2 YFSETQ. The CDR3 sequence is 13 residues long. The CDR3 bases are TGCGCCAGCAAAGAAGGGGAGAACACTGAAGCTTTCTTT. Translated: CASKEGENTEAFF. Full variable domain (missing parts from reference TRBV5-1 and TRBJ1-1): KAGVTQTPRYLIKTRGQQVTLSCSPISGHRSVSWYQQTPGQGLQFLFEYFSETQRNKGNFPGRFSGRQFSNSRSEMNVSTLELGDSALYLCASKEGENTEAFFGQGTRLTVV.

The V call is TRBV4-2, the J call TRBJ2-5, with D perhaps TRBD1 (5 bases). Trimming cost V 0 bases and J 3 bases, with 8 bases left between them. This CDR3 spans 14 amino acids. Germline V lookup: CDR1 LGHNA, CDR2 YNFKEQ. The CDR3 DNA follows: TGTGCCAGCAGCCAAGAGGGCAGGGAAGAGACCCAGTACTTC. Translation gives CASSQEGREETQYF.

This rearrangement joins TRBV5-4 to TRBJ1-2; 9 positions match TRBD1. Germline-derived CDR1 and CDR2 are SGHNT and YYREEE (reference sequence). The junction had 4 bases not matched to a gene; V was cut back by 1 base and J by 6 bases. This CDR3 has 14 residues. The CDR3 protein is CASSLSGTGHGYTF. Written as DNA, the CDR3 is TGTGCCAGCAGCTTGTCCGGGACAGGGCATGGCTACACCTTC.

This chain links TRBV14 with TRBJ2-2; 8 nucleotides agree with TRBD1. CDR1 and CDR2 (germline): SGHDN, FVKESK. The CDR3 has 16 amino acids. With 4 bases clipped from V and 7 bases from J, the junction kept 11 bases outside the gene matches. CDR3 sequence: CASSPPAGGRHGELFF. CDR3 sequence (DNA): TGTGCCAGCAGCCCCCCAGCAGGGGGCCGACACGGGGAGCTGTTTTTT.

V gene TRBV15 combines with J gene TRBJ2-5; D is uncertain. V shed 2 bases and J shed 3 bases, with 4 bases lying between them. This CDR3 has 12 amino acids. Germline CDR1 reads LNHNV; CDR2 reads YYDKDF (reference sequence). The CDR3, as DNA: TGTGCCACCAGCAGATTCAAAGAGACCCAGTACTTC. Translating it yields CATSRFKETQYF.

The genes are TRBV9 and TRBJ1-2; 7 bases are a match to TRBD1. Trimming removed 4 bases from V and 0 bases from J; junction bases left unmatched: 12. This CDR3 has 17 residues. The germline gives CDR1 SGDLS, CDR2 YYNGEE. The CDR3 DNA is TGTGCCAGCAGCCCCGGGATAGGGGGCCTAGCTAACTATGGCTACACCTTC. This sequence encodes CASSPGIGGLANYGYTF.

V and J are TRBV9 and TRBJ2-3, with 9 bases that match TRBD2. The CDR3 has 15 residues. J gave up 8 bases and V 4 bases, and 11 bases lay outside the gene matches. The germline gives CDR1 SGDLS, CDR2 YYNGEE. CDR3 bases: TGTGCCAGCAGCATCACGAGTAGCGGGGGAGGTACGCAGTATTTT. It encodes CASSITSSGGGTQYF.

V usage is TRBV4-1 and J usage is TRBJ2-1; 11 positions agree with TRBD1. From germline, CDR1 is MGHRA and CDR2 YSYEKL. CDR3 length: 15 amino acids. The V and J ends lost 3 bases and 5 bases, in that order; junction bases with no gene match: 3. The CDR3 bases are TGCGCCAGCAGCCAGGGGGACAGGGGGGACAATGAGCAGTTCTTC. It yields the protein CASSQGDRGDNEQFF.

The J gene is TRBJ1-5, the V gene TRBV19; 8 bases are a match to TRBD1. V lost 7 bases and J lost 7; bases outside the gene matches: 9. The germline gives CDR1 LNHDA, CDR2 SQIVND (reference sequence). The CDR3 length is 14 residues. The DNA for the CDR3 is TGTGCCAGTACCAGACAGGGGCAGAGACAGCCCCAGCATTTT. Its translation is CASTRQGQRQPQHF.

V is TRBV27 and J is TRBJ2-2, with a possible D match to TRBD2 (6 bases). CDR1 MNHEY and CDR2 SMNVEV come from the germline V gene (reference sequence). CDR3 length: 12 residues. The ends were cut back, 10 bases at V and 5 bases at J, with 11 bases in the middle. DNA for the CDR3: TGTGCCACGAGACGGGGGACCGGGGAGCTGTTTTTT. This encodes CATRRGTGELFF.

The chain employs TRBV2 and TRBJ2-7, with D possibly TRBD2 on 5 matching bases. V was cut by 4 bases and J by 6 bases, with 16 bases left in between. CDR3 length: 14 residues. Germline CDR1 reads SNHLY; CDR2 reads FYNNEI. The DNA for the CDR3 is TGTGCCAGCAGTGGTCCCGAGGGAACAGCCGAGCAGTACGTC. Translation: CASSGPEGTAEQYV.

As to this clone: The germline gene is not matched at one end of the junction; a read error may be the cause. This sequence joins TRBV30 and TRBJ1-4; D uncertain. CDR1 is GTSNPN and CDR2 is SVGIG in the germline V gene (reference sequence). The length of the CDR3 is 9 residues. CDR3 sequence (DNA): TGTGCCTGGAGTGGAGGATCGCCGTTT. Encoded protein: CAWSGGSPF.